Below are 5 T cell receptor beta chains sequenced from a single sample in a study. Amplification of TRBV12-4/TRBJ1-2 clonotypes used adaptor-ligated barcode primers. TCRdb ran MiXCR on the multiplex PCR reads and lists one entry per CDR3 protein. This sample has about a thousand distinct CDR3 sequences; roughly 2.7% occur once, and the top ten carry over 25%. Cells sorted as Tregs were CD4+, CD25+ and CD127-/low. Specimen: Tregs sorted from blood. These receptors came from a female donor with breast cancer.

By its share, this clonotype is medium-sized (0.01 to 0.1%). CDR3: CASSLDRDPVRGYTF. In DNA form, the CDR3 reads TGTGCCAGCAGTCTCGACAGGGACCCCGTTCGCGGCTACACCTTC. This chain connects TRBV12-3 or TRBV12-4 to TRBJ1-2; 7 bases fit TRBD1. V gave up 5 bases and J gave up 8 bases; unmatched junction bases: 14. The CDR3 length is 15 residues.

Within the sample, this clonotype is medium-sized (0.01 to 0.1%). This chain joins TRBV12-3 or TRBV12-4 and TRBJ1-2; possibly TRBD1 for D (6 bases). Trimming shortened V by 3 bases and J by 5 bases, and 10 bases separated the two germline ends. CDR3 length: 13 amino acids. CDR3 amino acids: CASSFTGRYGYTF. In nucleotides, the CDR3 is TGTGCCAGCAGTTTTACAGGGAGGTATGGCTACACCTTC.

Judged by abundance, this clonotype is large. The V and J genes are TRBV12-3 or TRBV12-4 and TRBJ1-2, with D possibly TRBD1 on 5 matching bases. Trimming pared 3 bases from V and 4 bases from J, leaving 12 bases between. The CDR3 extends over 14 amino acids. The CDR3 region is CASSFAQGLYGYTF. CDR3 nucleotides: TGTGCCAGCAGTTTCGCCCAGGGTCTCTATGGCTACACCTTC.

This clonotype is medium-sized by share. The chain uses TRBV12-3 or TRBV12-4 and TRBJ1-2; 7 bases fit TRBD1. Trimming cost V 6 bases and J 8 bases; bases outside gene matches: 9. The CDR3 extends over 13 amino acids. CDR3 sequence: CASRIDRVGGYTF. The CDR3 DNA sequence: TGTGCCAGCAGGATCGACAGGGTCGGCGGCTACACCTTC.

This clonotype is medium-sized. DNA for the CDR3: TGTGCCAGCAGTTCCTACCTGGGGAACTATGGCTACACCTTC. The encoded protein is CASSSYLGNYGYTF. This sequence joins TRBV12-3 or TRBV12-4 and TRBJ1-2; the D is unclear. V was trimmed by 4 bases and J by 2 bases, leaving 11 bases between them. This CDR3 has 14 amino acids.